The rows below give T cell receptor beta chains drawn from one sample of a study of T cell changes during pregnancy in multiple sclerosis. Generated by immunoSEQ multiplex PCR, the TCRdb table keeps only in-frame clones and is missing some. The table shows some 80,000 clones, with 94% occurring only once. The sequencing here drew on CD4+ T cells from peripheral blood mononuclear cells, taken after pregnancy. The source is a female donor with multiple sclerosis, enrolled in a pregnancy study. Each CDR3 is given with its conserved first and last residue. A D gene is named only where the DNA matches it firmly. Rows may omit the clone size; those that give it use once, few, many or a size class.

abundance | j_gene | v_gene | d_gene | CDR3nt | CDR3aa
NA | TRBJ2-5 | TRBV19 | TRBD2 | TGTGCCAGTAGTATAGACCTAGTTATCGGGGGGGCAGGGAGTTTGGAGACCCAGTACTTC | CASSIDLVIGGAGSLETQYF
NA | TRBJ2-7 | TRBV5-1 | TRBD1 | TGCGCCAGCAGCTTGGCAGGACAGGGCTCCGAGCAGTACTTC | CASSLAGQGSEQYF
NA | TRBJ1-1 | TRBV18 | NA | TGTGCCAGCTCACCACTTCAAACAGGTCCTACTGAAGCTTTCTTT | CASSPLQTGPTEAFF
once | TRBJ1-4 | TRBV5-4 | NA | TGTGCCAGCAGCCCCGGACAAGGGCGATTTAATGAAAAACTGTTTTTT | CASSPGQGRFNEKLFF
NA | TRBJ2-2 | TRBV5-1 | NA | TGCGCCAGCAGCTTGGCGGTCGGCGGGGAGCTGTTTTTT | CASSLAVGGELFF
NA | TRBJ2-5 | TRBV18 | TRBD2 | TGTGCCAGCTCACCACGTTATCAGACTAGCGGGAGGATAGACCAAGAGACCCAGTACTTC | CASSPRYQTSGRIDQETQYF
NA | TRBJ1-5 | TRBV5-4 | NA | TGTGCCAGCAGCCCCCGGGGGTTCGATCAGCCCCAGCATTTT | CASSPRGFDQPQHF
NA | TRBJ2-3 | TRBV7-2 | TRBD1 | TGTGCCAGCAGCTACCGGACAGGGCCAGATACGCAGTATTTT | CASSYRTGPDTQYF
NA | TRBJ1-2 | TRBV6-1 | TRBD1 | TGTGTCAGCAGTGATAGGGGGCGACCGCGAGGCTTC | CVSSDRGRPRGF
once | TRBJ2-5 | TRBV30 | NA | TGTGCCTGGAGAGCGTCGGGGAAAGAGACCCAGTACTTC | CAWRASGKETQYF
NA | TRBJ2-7 | TRBV30 | NA | TGTGCCTGGAGTCAGACCTACGAGCAGTACTTC | CAWSQTYEQYF
NA | TRBJ2-7 | TRBV27 | TRBD2 | TGTGCCAGCCGCCCTGGGGGGGGACAGCAGTACTTC | CASRPGGGQQYF
NA | TRBJ2-3 | TRBV2 | NA | TGTGCCAGCAGTGCCGAGCTAAGGAGCGCAGATACGCAGTATTTT | CASSAELRSADTQYF
NA | TRBJ2-3 | TRBV2 | NA | TGTGCCAGCTGGGCAGGACAGTGGGGCACAGATACGCAGTATTTT | CASWAGQWGTDTQYF
few | TRBJ1-1 | TRBV19 | NA | TGTGCCAGTAGGACATGGAACACTGAAGCTTTCTTT | CASRTWNTEAFF
NA | TRBJ2-5 | TRBV30 | TRBD2 | TGTGCCTGGAGTAGGGAGGGACTAGCGGGATTACGAGAGACCCAGTACTTC | CAWSREGLAGLRETQYF
NA | TRBJ2-7 | TRBV7-2 | TRBD2 | TGTGCCAGCAGCCCGGGACTAGCGGGAGGTTCGTTATACGAGCAGTACTTC | CASSPGLAGGSLYEQYF
NA | TRBJ1-1 | TRBV25-1 | TRBD1 | TGTGCCAGCAGTGAGGCAGGGGGCGCGAACACTGAAGCTTTCTTT | CASSEAGGANTEAFF
NA | TRBJ2-1 | TRBV12-5 | TRBD2 | TGTGCTAGTGGTTGGGGGGGAGGTGAGCAGTTCTTC | CASGWGGGEQFF
NA | TRBJ2-3 | TRBV28 | TRBD2 | TGTGCCAGCAGTTCCACAACTAGCGGGACAACAGATACGCAGTATTTT | CASSSTTSGTTDTQYF
NA | TRBJ2-2 | TRBV7-9 | NA | TGTGCCAGCAGCTTCATGGGACAAAGCACCGGGGAGCTGTTTTTT | CASSFMGQSTGELFF
NA | TRBJ2-1 | TRBV7-2 | TRBD2 | TGTGCCAGCAGCACTCGACCAGCGGGGACCTCCTACAATGAGCAGTTCTTC | CASSTRPAGTSYNEQFF
NA | TRBJ2-1 | TRBV11-2 | TRBD2 | TGTGCCAGCAGCCCCACTAGCGGGAGTGAGCAGTTCTTC | CASSPTSGSEQFF
NA | TRBJ2-7 | TRBV27 | NA | TGTGCCAGCAGACCGGGAAAAAACTACGAGCAGTACTTC | CASRPGKNYEQYF